This T cell receptor (beta chain) was recorded in a study of cytomegalovirus exposure and HLA in healthy donors. V was pared by 4 bases and J by 4 bases, with 6 bases of the junction left unmatched. The germline V gene encodes CDR1 MNHEY and CDR2 SMNVEV (reference sequence). This CDR3 is 15 amino acids long. The study ran its PCR with 60 Vbeta and 13 Jbeta primers. Assay: immunoSEQ multiplex PCR; the TCRdb copy retains only in-frame clones and omits some. This repertoire shows approximately 140,000 clones, approximately 80% found once; its top ten account for around 4.1%. Study results and limitations: The investigators catalogued 150 to 200 TCR beta chains as cytomegalovirus-associated. The number of N-insertions in an Asian-associated ancestry cluster was reportedly below the roughly 670-donor mean in a later analysis. Many donors carried some public TCRs, although rarity characterized most TCR sequences.

Remarks on this clone: No antigen is known for it.

This TCR came from a man in his forties in good health and CMV-seropositive. This chain joins TRBV27 and TRBJ2-3; 9 positions match TRBD2. The sequenced sample was PBMCs. DNA of the CDR3: TGTGCCAGCAGTTACCTTAGCGGGAGTTCAGATACGCAGTATTTT. Translation gives CASSYLSGSSDTQYF.